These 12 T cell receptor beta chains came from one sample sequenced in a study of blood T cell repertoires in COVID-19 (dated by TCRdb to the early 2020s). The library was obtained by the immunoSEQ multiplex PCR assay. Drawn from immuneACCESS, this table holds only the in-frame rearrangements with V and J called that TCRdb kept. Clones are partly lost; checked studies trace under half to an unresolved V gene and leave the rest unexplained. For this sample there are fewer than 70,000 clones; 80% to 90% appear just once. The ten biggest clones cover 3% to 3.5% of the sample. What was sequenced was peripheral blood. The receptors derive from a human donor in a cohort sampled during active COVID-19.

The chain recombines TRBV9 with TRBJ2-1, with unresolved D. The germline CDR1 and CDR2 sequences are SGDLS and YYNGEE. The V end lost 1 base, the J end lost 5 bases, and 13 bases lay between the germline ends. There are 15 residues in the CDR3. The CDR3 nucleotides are TGTGCCAGCAGCGTACTCTCTACCCCCGACAATGAGCAGTTCTTC. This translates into CASSVLSTPDNEQFF.

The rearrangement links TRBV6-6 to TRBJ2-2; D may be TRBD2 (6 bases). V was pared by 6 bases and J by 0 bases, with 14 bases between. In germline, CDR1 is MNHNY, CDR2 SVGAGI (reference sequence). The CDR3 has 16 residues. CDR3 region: CASRVKGRSNTGELFF. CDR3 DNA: TGTGCCAGCAGGGTGAAGGGGAGGTCGAACACCGGGGAGCTGTTTTTT.

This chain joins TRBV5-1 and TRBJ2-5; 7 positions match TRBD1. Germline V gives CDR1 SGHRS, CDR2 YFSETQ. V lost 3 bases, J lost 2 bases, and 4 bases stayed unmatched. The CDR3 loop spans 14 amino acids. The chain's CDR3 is CASSSGQSQETQYF. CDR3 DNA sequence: TGCGCCAGCAGCTCGGGACAGTCGCAAGAGACCCAGTACTTC.

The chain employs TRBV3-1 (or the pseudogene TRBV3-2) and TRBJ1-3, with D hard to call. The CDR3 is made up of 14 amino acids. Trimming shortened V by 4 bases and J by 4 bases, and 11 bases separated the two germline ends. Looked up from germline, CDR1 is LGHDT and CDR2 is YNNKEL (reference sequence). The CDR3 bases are TGTGCCAGCAGCCCCTCTTCCGTGGGAAACACCATATATTTT. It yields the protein CASSPSSVGNTIYF.

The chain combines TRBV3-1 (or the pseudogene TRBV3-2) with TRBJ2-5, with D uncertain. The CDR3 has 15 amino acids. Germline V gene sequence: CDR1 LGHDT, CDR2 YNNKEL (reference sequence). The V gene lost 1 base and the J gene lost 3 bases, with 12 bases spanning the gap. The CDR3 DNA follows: TGTGCCAGCAGCCAAGGAATGGGCAGAAAAGAGACCCAGTACTTC. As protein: CASSQGMGRKETQYF.

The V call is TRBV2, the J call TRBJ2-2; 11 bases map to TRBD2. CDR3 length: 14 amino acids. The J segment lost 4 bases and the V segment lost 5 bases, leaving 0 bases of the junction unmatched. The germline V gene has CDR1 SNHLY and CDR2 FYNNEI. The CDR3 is CASSLAGGTGELFF. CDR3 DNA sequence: TGTGCCAGCAGTCTAGCGGGAGGCACCGGGGAGCTGTTTTTT.

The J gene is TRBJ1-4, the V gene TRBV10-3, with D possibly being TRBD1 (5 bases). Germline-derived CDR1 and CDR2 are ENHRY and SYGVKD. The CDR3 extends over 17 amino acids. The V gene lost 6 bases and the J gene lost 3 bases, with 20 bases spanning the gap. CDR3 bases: TGTGCCATCAGCGCGGGAATAGGCCAAGGGGCTAATGAAAAACTGTTTTTT. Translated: CAISAGIGQGANEKLFF.

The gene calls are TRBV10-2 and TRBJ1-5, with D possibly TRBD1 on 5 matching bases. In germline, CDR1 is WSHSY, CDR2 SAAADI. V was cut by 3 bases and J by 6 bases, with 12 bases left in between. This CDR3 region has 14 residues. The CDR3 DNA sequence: TGCGCCAGCAGTGACGGGGGTGGACGTCAGCCCCAGCATTTT. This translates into CASSDGGGRQPQHF.

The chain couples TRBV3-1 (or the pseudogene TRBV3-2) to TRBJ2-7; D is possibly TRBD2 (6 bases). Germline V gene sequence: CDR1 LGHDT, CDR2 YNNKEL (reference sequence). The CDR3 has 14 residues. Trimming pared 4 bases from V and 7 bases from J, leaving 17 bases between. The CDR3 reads CASSPRAGPGEQYF. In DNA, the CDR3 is TGTGCCAGCAGCCCTCGGGCGGGACCGGGAGAGCAGTACTTC.

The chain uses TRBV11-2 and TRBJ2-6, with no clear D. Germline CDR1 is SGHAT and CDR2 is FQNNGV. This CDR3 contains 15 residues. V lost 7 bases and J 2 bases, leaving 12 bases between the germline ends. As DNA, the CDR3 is TGTGCCAGCACCCAGGTTGGTACTGGGGCCAACGTCCTGACTTTC. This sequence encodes CASTQVGTGANVLTF. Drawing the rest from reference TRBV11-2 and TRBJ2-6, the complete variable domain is EAGVAQSPRYKIIEKRQSVAFWCNPISGHATLYWYQQILGQGPKLLIQFQNNGVVDDSQLPKDRFSAERLKGVDSTLKIQPAKLEDSAVYLCASTQVGTGANVLTFGAGSRLTVL.

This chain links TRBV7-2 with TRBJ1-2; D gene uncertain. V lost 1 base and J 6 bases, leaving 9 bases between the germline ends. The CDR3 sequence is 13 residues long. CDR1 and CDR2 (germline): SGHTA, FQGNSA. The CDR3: CASSLVTENGYTF. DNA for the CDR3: TGTGCCAGCAGCTTAGTTACGGAGAATGGCTACACCTTC. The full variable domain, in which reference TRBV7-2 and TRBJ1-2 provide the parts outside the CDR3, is GAGVSQSPSNKVTEKGKDVELRCDPISGHTALYWYRQSLGQGLEFLIYFQGNSAPDKSGLPSDRFSAERTGGSVSTLTIQRTQQEDSAVYLCASSLVTENGYTFGSGTRLTVV.

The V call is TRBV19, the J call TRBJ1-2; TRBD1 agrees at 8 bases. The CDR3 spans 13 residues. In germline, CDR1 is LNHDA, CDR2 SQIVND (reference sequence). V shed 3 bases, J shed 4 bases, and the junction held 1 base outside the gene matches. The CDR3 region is CASSIDRGYGYTF. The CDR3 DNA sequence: TGTGCCAGTAGTATCGACAGGGGCTATGGCTACACCTTC.